The present entry profiles one TCR beta chain with its context. Its antigen is undetermined. The length of the CDR3 is 14 residues. V lost 8 bases, J lost 2 bases, and 15 bases lay in between. Germline V gene data show CDR1 as MNHNS and CDR2 as SASEGT. TCRdb reprocessed the RT-PCR reads with MiXCR, giving one entry per CDR3 protein. The data hold 650,000 to 800,000 distinct CDR3 sequences, with approximately 17% observed a single time. This record comes from a study of response to subunit inactivated influenza vaccine. Study observations and caveats: Each seasonal influenza vaccination recruits few new T cells, the authors suggested.

This sequence joins TRBV6-1 and TRBJ2-5; D gene unclear. The sequenced sample was PBMCs from blood, obtained roughly 5 days after vaccination. The receptor was derived from a man aged 45 to 65 who received an inactivated influenza vaccine. The CDR3 loop is CASVTGVEQETQYF. In nucleotides, the CDR3 is TGTGCCAGCGTGACCGGAGTTGAACAAGAGACCCAGTACTTC.